The source of this TCR beta chain is a study of T cell changes during pregnancy in multiple sclerosis. Measured with immunoSEQ multiplex PCR; TCRdb has only the in-frame clones, and not every one. The repertoire holds some 22,000 clones, with around 85% as singletons. Germline V gene lookup returns CDR1 MDHEN and CDR2 SYDVKM. Deletions cut 1 base from V and 7 bases from J, with 8 bases between. CDR3 length: 12 amino acids. The TCR was taken from a female donor with multiple sclerosis, enrolled in a pregnancy study. The chain combines TRBV28 with TRBJ2-7; D gene unclear. The sequences come from CD8+ T cells from peripheral blood mononuclear cells, collected before pregnancy. The chain's CDR3 is CASSLFFREQYF. In DNA form, the CDR3 reads TGTGCCAGCAGTTTATTTTTTCGGGAGCAGTACTTC.